The 5 T cell receptor beta chains below come from one sample, sequenced in a study of early T cells in non-severe SARS-CoV-2 infection. TCRdb processed the 5' RACE reads anew with MiXCR; each CDR3 protein has one entry. The repertoire holds tens of thousands of distinct CDR3 sequences, with under 15% as singletons. The sample taken for sequencing was whole blood. The receptors were gathered from an adult who was a healthcare worker with PCR-confirmed SARS-CoV-2 infection or an uninfected control (not recorded which).

This clonotype showed up many times. The chain employs TRBV20-1 and TRBJ2-3, with no clear D. Looked up from germline, CDR1 is DFQATT and CDR2 is SNEGSKA (reference sequence). This CDR3 has 15 amino acids. Trimming removed 0 bases at V and 3 bases at J, with 13 bases between. The CDR3 DNA reads as TGCAGTGCTAGAGATGCTCGTACGTATACAGATACGCAGTATTTT. This codes for CSARDARTYTDTQYF.

In this sample, this clonotype turned up a few times. V usage is TRBV15 and J usage is TRBJ2-7; D is unclear. With 8 bases removed from V and 2 bases from J, the gap between germline ends came to 16 bases. CDR3 size: 14 residues. The germline V gene encodes CDR1 LNHNV and CDR2 YYDKDF (reference sequence). CDR3 amino acids: CATGGKNFPYEQYF. In nucleotides, the CDR3 is TGTGCCACCGGCGGTAAAAATTTTCCCTACGAGCAGTACTTC.

This clonotype was observed many times. CDR3 bases: TGTGCCAGCAGTTACTCGGCCGGGGGGAGTATTCAGCCCCAGCATTTT. As protein: CASSYSAGGSIQPQHF. V usage is TRBV6-6 and J usage is TRBJ1-5, with D perhaps TRBD1 (5 bases). Germline loops: CDR1 MNHNY, CDR2 SVGAGI (reference sequence). V shed 0 bases and J shed 6 bases, with 15 bases lying between them. CDR3 length: 16 residues.

This clonotype was recorded many times. The chain has TRBV5-1 and TRBJ2-1; the match to TRBD2 covers 13 bases. Germline loops: CDR1 SGHRS, CDR2 YFSETQ. The CDR3 consists of 17 residues. V was clipped by 5 bases and J by 5 bases; unmatched bases: 10. CDR3 in amino acids: CASRPWTSGSVNNEQFF. CDR3 coding DNA: TGCGCCAGCAGACCCTGGACTAGCGGGAGTGTTAACAATGAGCAGTTCTTC.

V usage is TRBV10-3 and J usage is TRBJ1-3; D is unclear. The CDR3 sequence is 17 residues long. Looked up from germline, CDR1 is ENHRY and CDR2 is SYGVKD. V shed 3 bases and J shed 0 bases, with 15 bases lying between them. The CDR3 DNA reads as TGTGCCATCAGTGATAGGAGGGTAGCGAGCTCTGGAAACACCATATATTTT. This codes for CAISDRRVASSGNTIYF.